Listed below are T cell receptor beta chains from one sample, sequenced in a study of T cells in Graves' hyperthyroidism and ophthalmopathy. A single record per CDR3 protein comes from TCRdb applying MiXCR to the multiplex PCR reads. The sample shows 600,000 to 800,000 distinct CDR3 sequences, over 35% of them seen only once. The sequencing input was blood. These receptors were taken from a woman aged 40 to 55 with Graves' hyperthyroidism. Each CDR3 is given with its conserved first and last residue. A D gene is named only where the DNA matches it firmly. Clone size is stated in some rows and not others, as once, few, many or a class when expanded.

J gene: TRBJ2-5; clone size: -; V gene: TRBV7-8; D gene: -; CDR3 protein: CASSQAGNWETQYF; CDR3 DNA: TGCGCCAGCAGCCAAGCCGGCAACTGGGAGACCCAGTACTTC
J gene: TRBJ1-2; clone size: -; V gene: TRBV12-3/TRBV12-4; D gene: -; CDR3 protein: CASGGLAIYEGYTF; CDR3 DNA: TGTGCCAGCGGGGGACTAGCGATCTACGAGGGCTACACCTTC
J gene: TRBJ2-2; clone size: -; V gene: TRBV10-3; D gene: -; CDR3 protein: CATGDFTGELFF; CDR3 DNA: TGTGCGACAGGCGACTTCACCGGGGAGCTGTTTTTT
J gene: TRBJ1-2; clone size: few; V gene: TRBV18; D gene: TRBD1; CDR3 protein: CASSPDRDLGYTF; CDR3 DNA: TGTGCCAGCTCACCCGACAGGGACCTTGGCTACACCTTC
J gene: TRBJ2-7; clone size: many; V gene: TRBV10-3; D gene: -; CDR3 protein: CAISESTKITGTEHYEQYF; CDR3 DNA: TGTGCCATCAGTGAGTCGACGAAGATAACAGGGACGGAGCACTACGAGCAGTACTTC
J gene: TRBJ1-2; clone size: -; V gene: TRBV5-1; D gene: TRBD1; CDR3 protein: CASSQVTGHQNYGHTF; CDR3 DNA: TGCGCCAGCAGCCAAGTGACAGGGCACCAAAACTATGGCCACACCTTC
J gene: TRBJ1-2; clone size: few; V gene: TRBV9; D gene: -; CDR3 protein: CASSVGGGTAYGYTF; CDR3 DNA: TGTGCCAGCAGCGTAGGAGGCGGAACCGCCTATGGCTACACCTTC
J gene: TRBJ2-7; clone size: -; V gene: TRBV28; D gene: -; CDR3 protein: CASRNPGGYEQYF; CDR3 DNA: TGTGCCAGCAGAAACCCAGGAGGTTACGAGCAGTACTTC
J gene: TRBJ2-5; clone size: -; V gene: TRBV7-8; D gene: -; CDR3 protein: CASSFFKAVLETQYF; CDR3 DNA: TGTGCCAGCAGCTTTTTCAAGGCGGTGCTTGAGACCCAGTACTTC
J gene: TRBJ1-2; clone size: many; V gene: TRBV24-1; D gene: -; CDR3 protein: CATSDPSTGRVDGYTF; CDR3 DNA: TGTGCCACCAGTGATCCCTCGACGGGGAGGGTGGATGGCTACACCTTC
J gene: TRBJ2-7; clone size: few; V gene: TRBV28; D gene: -; CDR3 protein: CASGEQGYEQYF; CDR3 DNA: TGTGCCAGCGGGGAGCAGGGCTACGAGCAGTACTTC
J gene: TRBJ2-5; clone size: many; V gene: TRBV29-1; D gene: TRBD2; CDR3 protein: CSATMTSGRETQYF; CDR3 DNA: TGCAGCGCCACAATGACTAGCGGCCGGGAGACCCAGTACTTC